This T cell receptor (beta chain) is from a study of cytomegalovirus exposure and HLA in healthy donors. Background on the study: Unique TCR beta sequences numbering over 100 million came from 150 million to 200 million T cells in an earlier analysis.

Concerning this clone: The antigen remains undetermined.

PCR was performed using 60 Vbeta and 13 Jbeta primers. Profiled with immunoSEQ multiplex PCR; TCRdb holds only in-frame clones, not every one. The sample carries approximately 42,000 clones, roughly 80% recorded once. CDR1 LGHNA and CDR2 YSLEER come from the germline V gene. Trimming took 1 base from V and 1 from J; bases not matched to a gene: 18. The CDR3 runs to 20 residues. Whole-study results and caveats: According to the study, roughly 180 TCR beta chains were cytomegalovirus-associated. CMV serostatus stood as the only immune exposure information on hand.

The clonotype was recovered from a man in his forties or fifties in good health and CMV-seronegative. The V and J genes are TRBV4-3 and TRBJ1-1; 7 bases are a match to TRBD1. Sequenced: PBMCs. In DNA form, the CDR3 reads TGCGCCAGCAGCCAAGGGAGGGGTTACGACAGGGCATCTGGGAACACTGAAGCTTTCTTT. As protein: CASSQGRGYDRASGNTEAFF.